Listed below are T cell receptor beta chains from one sample, sequenced in a study of blood T cell repertoires in COVID-19. Produced via immunoSEQ multiplex PCR; TCRdb's table is partial and in-frame only. This sample has more than 150,000 clones, with roughly four fifths found just once. The sequenced sample was peripheral blood. The receptors shown here come from a young woman with acute or convalescent COVID-19. CDR3s include the opening cysteine and the closing phenylalanine or tryptophan. A D gene is named only where the DNA matches it firmly. Expanded clones are given a class, and other clones once, few, many or no size at all.

clone_size | j_call | d_call | v_call | cdr3_nt | cdr3_aa
- | TRBJ1-6 | TRBD1 | TRBV7-2 | TGTGCCAGCAGCAGGGACAGGGGGAATTCACCCCTCCACTTT | CASSRDRGNSPLHF
- | TRBJ1-6 | - | TRBV6-5 | TGTGCCAGTACGGTGTACTATAATTCACCCCTCCACTTT | CASTVYYNSPLHF
few | TRBJ2-2 | TRBD2 | TRBV20-1 | TGCAGTGCTAGTAATCCCAGCGGGAGTAGGGGCGGGGAGCTGTTTTTT | CSASNPSGSRGGELFF
once | TRBJ1-2 | TRBD1 | TRBV7-9 | TGTGCCAGCAGCTCGCCCCTGACAGGGCCCCATGATGGCTACACCTTC | CASSSPLTGPHDGYTF
- | TRBJ2-2 | TRBD1 | TRBV7-2 | TGTGCCAGCAGCCCCCGCCGGGACAGTCCCACCGGGGAGCTGTTTTTT | CASSPRRDSPTGELFF
- | TRBJ2-3 | TRBD1 | TRBV19 | TGTGCCTCTCTCCGGACAGGGTCGGGCACAGATACGCAGTATTTT | CASLRTGSGTDTQYF
- | TRBJ2-7 | - | TRBV4-2 | TGTGCCAGCAGCCAAGATCGGGTGCCGTCGACAGAACACTACGAGCAGTACTTC | CASSQDRVPSTEHYEQYF
few | TRBJ2-7 | TRBD2 | TRBV27 | TGTGCCACCAGGGAGGGCCTCAACGAGCAGTACTTC | CATREGLNEQYF
- | TRBJ1-6 | TRBD1 | TRBV5-8 | TGTGCCAGCACGACAGGGGATAATTCACCCCTCCACTTT | CASTTGDNSPLHF
- | TRBJ1-3 | TRBD1 | TRBV9 | TGTGCCAGCAGCGTTACAGGGGAGGGAAACACCATATATTTT | CASSVTGEGNTIYF
- | TRBJ2-7 | TRBD1 | TRBV29-1 | TGCAGCGTGGGGACAGGGAATAGGTACGAGCAGTACTTC | CSVGTGNRYEQYF
- | TRBJ1-5 | - | TRBV19 | TGTGCCAGTAGTACGGGGGGAGCGGGAGGCAATCAGCCCCAGCATTTT | CASSTGGAGGNQPQHF
many | TRBJ2-1 | TRBD1 | TRBV11-2 | TGTGCCAGCAGCTCCTCGACAGGGGGCAATGAGCAGTTCTTC | CASSSSTGGNEQFF
- | TRBJ2-3 | TRBD2 | TRBV4-3 | TGCGCCAGCAGCCAAGTCCTCGACGGGGGGGGCACAGATACGCAGTATTTT | CASSQVLDGGGTDTQYF
- | TRBJ1-2 | TRBD1 | TRBV14 | TGTGCCAGCAGCCCACAGGGGTTCGGATATGGCTACACCTTC | CASSPQGFGYGYTF
- | TRBJ1-1 | TRBD1 | TRBV13 | TGTGCCAGCAGCCCCCGACAGGGCACTGAAGCTTTCTTT | CASSPRQGTEAFF
- | TRBJ1-2 | - | TRBV7-2 | TGTGCCAGCAGCTTAACAGGTGGAGATAACTATGGCTACACCTTC | CASSLTGGDNYGYTF
- | TRBJ2-3 | - | TRBV7-2 | TGTGCCAGCAGTACAGTTAGGGGCCTTACGGATACGCAGTATTTT | CASSTVRGLTDTQYF
- | TRBJ2-3 | - | TRBV4-2 | TGTGCCAGCAGCCAAGATGTGGCCTCTGGCACAGATACGCAGTATTTT | CASSQDVASGTDTQYF
few | TRBJ1-5 | - | TRBV7-2 | TGTGCCAGCAGCTTAGCAGCGAGATTGAACAGCAATCAGCCCCAGCATTTT | CASSLAARLNSNQPQHF
- | TRBJ2-7 | TRBD2 | TRBV28 | TGTGCCAGCTTTAGCGGGAGGGAAACCTACGAGCAGTACTTC | CASFSGRETYEQYF
- | TRBJ2-7 | TRBD2 | TRBV5-1 | TGCGCCAGCAGCTTGGCGGGAGGCGGCCACGAGCAGTACTTC | CASSLAGGGHEQYF
- | TRBJ1-3 | - | TRBV10-3 | TGTGCCACCGAGAGAGGAATTGGAAACACCATATATTTT | CATERGIGNTIYF
- | TRBJ2-1 | TRBD2 | TRBV27 | TGTGCCAGCAGTTTATTTTTGGGGACTAGCGGGAGGCTTCTCTACAATGAGCAGTTCTTC | CASSLFLGTSGRLLYNEQFF
- | TRBJ2-2 | - | TRBV11-3 | TGTGCCAGCAGCTTAGATCTAGGCACCGGGGAGCTGTTTTTT | CASSLDLGTGELFF
- | TRBJ1-2 | TRBD1 | TRBV18 | TGTGCCAGCTCACCAATTATGGGACAGGAAGGCTACACCTTC | CASSPIMGQEGYTF
once | TRBJ2-2 | TRBD1 | TRBV7-8 | TGTGCCAGCAGCCACGGACAGGGCCATCTGAACACCGGGGAGCTGTTTTTT | CASSHGQGHLNTGELFF
- | TRBJ2-7 | TRBD1 | TRBV7-9 | TGTGCCAGCAGCCCCACGGACAGGGATCGCGACGAGCAGTACTTC | CASSPTDRDRDEQYF
- | TRBJ1-5 | TRBD1 | TRBV28 | TGTGCCAGCAGGATGACAGGGACTCAGCCCCAGCATTTT | CASRMTGTQPQHF
- | TRBJ2-7 | TRBD1 | TRBV28 | TGTGCCAGCAGTCCAGACAGGGGGCGCGGGGGCGAGCAGTACTTC | CASSPDRGRGGEQYF
- | TRBJ2-1 | - | TRBV19 | TGTGCCAGTAGTATCGTGGGCCCTGGGGAGCAGTTCTTC | CASSIVGPGEQFF
once | TRBJ2-1 | - | TRBV9 | TGTGCCAGCAGCGCCGGCTACAATGAGCAGTTCTTC | CASSAGYNEQFF
- | TRBJ1-2 | TRBD1 | TRBV28 | TGTGCCAGCAGCTTGTTGACAGGGGCAGGGTATGGCTACACCTTC | CASSLLTGAGYGYTF
- | TRBJ1-2 | - | TRBV7-9 | TGTGCCAGCAGCTTCGACCCCGGAGTCGCCCCTAACTATGGCTACACCTTC | CASSFDPGVAPNYGYTF
- | TRBJ2-1 | TRBD2 | TRBV7-9 | TGTGCCAGCAGCAATTATAAACTTATAGCGGGAGGAGTCAATGAGCAGTTCTTC | CASSNYKLIAGGVNEQFF
- | TRBJ1-2 | TRBD1 | TRBV5-1 | TGCGCCAGCAGCCAGACAGGGTGGGACGGATATGGCTACACCTTC | CASSQTGWDGYGYTF
- | TRBJ1-2 | - | TRBV2 | TGTGCCAGCAGTGTCCGCGACTATGGCTACACCTTC | CASSVRDYGYTF
- | TRBJ1-5 | - | TRBV6-5 | TGTGCCAGCAGTTCTCAGGGCCCTTGGGAGCCCCAGCATTTT | CASSSQGPWEPQHF
- | TRBJ1-2 | TRBD1 | TRBV6-1 | TGTGCCAGCAGTGAAGGTAACAGGGGGCCGAGCGATGGCTACACCTTC | CASSEGNRGPSDGYTF
- | TRBJ1-2 | TRBD1 | TRBV29-1 | TGCAGCGCGCCAATGATAGACAGGGGCTATGGCTACACCTTC | CSAPMIDRGYGYTF
few | TRBJ2-3 | TRBD1 | TRBV5-1 | TGCGCCAGCAGCCCAATAGGGGGCGGACTTTCTAGCACAGATACGCAGTATTTT | CASSPIGGGLSSTDTQYF
- | TRBJ2-2 | - | TRBV7-3 | TGTGCCAGCAACCCCACCCCAGTTGCGGGGGGGGAGCTGTTTTTT | CASNPTPVAGGELFF
- | TRBJ2-1 | - | TRBV2 | TGTGCCAGCTGGGACCTTGGACAGTCGATAAACAATGAGCAGTTCTTC | CASWDLGQSINNEQFF
few | TRBJ1-2 | TRBD1 | TRBV7-6 | TGTGCCAGCAGCTGGGACAGGGGGCCCGGCAGGCAAGGCTACACCTTC | CASSWDRGPGRQGYTF
few | TRBJ1-4 | - | TRBV5-1 | TGCGCCAGCAGCTTGGCAGGGTTAGGGGAAAAACTGTTTTTT | CASSLAGLGEKLFF
few | TRBJ1-4 | TRBD1 | TRBV3-1/TRBV3-2 | TGTGCCAGCAGCCTAAGACAGGGTGCACATGAAAAACTGTTTTTT | CASSLRQGAHEKLFF
- | TRBJ1-2 | TRBD1 | TRBV6-5 | TGTGCCAGCAGTTACTCGGGACAGACTAACTATGGCTACACCTTC | CASSYSGQTNYGYTF
- | TRBJ1-2 | - | TRBV5-6 | TGTGCCAGCAGCTTGTTGGGGGGTGACTATGGCTACACCTTC | CASSLLGGDYGYTF
- | TRBJ2-1 | - | TRBV18 | TGTGCCAGCTCACCAAACTATGAGCAGTTCTTC | CASSPNYEQFF
few | TRBJ2-3 | - | TRBV3-1/TRBV3-2 | TGTGCCAGCAGTCGCGTAGGGGGGGGTACAGATACGCAGTATTTT | CASSRVGGGTDTQYF
- | TRBJ1-2 | TRBD1 | TRBV5-1 | TGCGCCAGCAGCTCGGGAGGGACAGGGGACTATGGCTACACCTTC | CASSSGGTGDYGYTF